This TCR beta chain was identified during a study of human versus mouse CDR3 diversity and MHC coevolution. Sorting isolated naive CD4 T cells lacking CD45RO and expressing CD62L. A word on this clone: Its specificity is unknown.

TCRdb's copy holds only in-frame clones and misses some; the assay was immunoSEQ multiplex PCR. The sample has tens of thousands of clones, under 95% seen once; the top ten hold around 0.15%. Broader study findings: Over 5 MHC II alleles selected the human T cells. About 1.6 million TCR beta clonotypes were estimated for humans, the largest repertoire. Most of the three human donors had the lowest clonal inequality.

This CDR3 has 16 amino acids. Trimming took 4 bases from V and 7 from J; bases not matched to a gene: 11. Germline assignment: CDR1 SGDLS and CDR2 YYNGEE. The chain joins TRBV9 to TRBJ1-4, with TRBD1 identical over 9 bases. The sequenced sample consisted of naive CD4+ T cells from blood. The subset denotes: CD45RO-negative CD62L-positive naive CD4 T cells. The receptor comes from a person between 25 and 69 years old in good health. Written as DNA, the CDR3 is TGTGCCAGCAGCCTCCTTGGGACAGGGCGTAGTGAAAAACTGTTTTTT. Its protein is CASSLLGTGRSEKLFF.